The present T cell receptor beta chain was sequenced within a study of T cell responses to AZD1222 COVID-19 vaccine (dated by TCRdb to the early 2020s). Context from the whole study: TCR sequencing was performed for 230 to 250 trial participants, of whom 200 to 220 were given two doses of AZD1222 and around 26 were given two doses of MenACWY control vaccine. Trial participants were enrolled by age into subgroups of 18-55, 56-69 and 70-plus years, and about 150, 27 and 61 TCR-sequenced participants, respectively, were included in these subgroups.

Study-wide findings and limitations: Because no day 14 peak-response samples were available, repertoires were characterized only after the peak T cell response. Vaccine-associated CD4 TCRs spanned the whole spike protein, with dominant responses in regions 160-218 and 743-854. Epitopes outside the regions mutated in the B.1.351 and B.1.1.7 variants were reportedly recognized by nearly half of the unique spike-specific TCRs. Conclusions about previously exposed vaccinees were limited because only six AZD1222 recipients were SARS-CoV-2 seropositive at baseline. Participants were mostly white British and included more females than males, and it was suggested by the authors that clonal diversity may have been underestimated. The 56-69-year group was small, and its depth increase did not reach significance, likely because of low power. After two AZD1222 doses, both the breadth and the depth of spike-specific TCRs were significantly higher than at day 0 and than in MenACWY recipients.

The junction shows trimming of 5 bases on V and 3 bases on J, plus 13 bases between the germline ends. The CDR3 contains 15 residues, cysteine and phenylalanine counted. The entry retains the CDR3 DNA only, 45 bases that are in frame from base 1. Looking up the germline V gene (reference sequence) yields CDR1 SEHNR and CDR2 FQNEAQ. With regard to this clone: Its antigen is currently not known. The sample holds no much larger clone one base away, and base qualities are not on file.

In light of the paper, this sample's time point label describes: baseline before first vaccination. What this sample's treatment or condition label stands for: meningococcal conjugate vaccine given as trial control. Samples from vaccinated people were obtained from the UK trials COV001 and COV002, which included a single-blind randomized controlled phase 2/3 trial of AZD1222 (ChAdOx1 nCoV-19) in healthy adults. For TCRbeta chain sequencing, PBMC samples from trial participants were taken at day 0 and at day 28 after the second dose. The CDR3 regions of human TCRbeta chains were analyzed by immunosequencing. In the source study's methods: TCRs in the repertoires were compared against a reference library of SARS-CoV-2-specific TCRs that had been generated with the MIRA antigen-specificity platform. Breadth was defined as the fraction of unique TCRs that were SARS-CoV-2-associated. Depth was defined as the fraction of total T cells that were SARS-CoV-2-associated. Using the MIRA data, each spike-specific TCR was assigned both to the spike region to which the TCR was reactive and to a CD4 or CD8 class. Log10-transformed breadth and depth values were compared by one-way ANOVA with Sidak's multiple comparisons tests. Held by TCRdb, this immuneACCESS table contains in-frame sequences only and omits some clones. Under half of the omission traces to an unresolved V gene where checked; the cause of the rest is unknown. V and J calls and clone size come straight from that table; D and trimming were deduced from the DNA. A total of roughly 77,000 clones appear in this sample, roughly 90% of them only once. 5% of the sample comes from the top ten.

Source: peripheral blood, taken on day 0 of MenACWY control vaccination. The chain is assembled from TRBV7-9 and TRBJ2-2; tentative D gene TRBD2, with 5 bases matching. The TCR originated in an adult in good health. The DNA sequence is TGTGCCAGCAGCACAAACGACGGGGACACCGGGGAGCTGTTTTTT. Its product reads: CASSTNDGDTGELFF.